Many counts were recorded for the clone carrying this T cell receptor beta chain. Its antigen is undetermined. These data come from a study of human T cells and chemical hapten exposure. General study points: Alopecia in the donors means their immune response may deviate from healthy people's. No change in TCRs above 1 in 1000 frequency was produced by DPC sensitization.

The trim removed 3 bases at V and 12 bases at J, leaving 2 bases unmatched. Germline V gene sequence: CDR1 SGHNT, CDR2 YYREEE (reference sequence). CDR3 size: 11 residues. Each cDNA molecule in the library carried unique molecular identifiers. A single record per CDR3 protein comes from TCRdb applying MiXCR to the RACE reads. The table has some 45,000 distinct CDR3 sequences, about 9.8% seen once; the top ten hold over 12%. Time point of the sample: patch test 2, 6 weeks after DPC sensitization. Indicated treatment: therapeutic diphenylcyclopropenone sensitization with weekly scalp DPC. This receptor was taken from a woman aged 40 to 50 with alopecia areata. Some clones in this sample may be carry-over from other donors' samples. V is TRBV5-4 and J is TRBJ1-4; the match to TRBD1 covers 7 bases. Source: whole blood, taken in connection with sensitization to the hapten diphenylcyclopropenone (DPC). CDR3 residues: CASSYQGELFF. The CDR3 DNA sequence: TGTGCCAGCAGCTACCAGGGGGAACTGTTTTTT.